These 20 T cell receptor beta chains share one sample of origin, sequenced in a study of shared clonotypes between healthy human individuals. The assay was immunoSEQ multiplex PCR, and TCRdb's table has in-frame clones only and misses some. Altogether around 240,000 clones are present, 65% being singletons, with the ten largest covering around 10%. The specimen was memory CD4+ T cells sorted from blood. Subset in this sample: CD45RA-negative fraction. The receptor set was obtained from a man younger than 40 in good health.

This clone turned up a few times. The chain carries TRBV14 and TRBJ2-5; TRBD1 agrees at 7 bases. CDR1 is SGHDN, CDR2 FVKESK, per germline. CDR3 size: 13 residues. V was clipped by 6 bases and J by 5 bases; unmatched bases: 6. CDR3 in amino acids: CASRRTGRETQYF. The CDR3 nucleotides read TGTGCCAGCAGGAGGACAGGTCGTGAGACCCAGTACTTC.

J is TRBJ2-1 and V is TRBV18, with D maybe TRBD2 (6 bases). The CDR3 extends over 15 amino acids. Germline V gene data show CDR1 as KGHSH and CDR2 as LQKENI. V was shortened by 2 bases and J by 2 bases, with 10 bases between the two germline ends. The CDR3 bases are TGTGCCAGCTCACCAGCGGGGATCGCCTACAATGAGCAGTTCTTC. Protein: CASSPAGIAYNEQFF.

This chain joins TRBV29-1 and TRBJ2-1, with TRBD2 identical over 12 bases. Germline V gene lookup returns CDR1 SQVTM and CDR2 ANQGSEA. V lost 7 bases and J lost 5; bases outside the gene matches: 12. This CDR3 comprises 16 residues. The CDR3 reads CSAYPFSSGRDNEQFF. DNA for the CDR3: TGCAGCGCCTACCCATTTTCTAGCGGGAGGGACAATGAGCAGTTCTTC.

The V and J genes are TRBV6-1 and TRBJ2-7; D remains unclear. Germline CDR1 is MNHNS and CDR2 is SASEGT. CDR3 length: 14 residues. Deletions cut 7 bases from V and 0 bases from J, with 13 bases between. DNA for the CDR3: TGTGCCAGCAAATCAGGCCCTTCCTCCTACGAGCAGTACTTC. Translation: CASKSGPSSYEQYF.

The CDR3 DNA reads as TGTGCCAGTAGTACCCGGACCCTAGGAAACACTGAAGCTTTCTTT. Its translation: CASSTRTLGNTEAFF. The chain uses TRBV19 and TRBJ1-1; D call uncertain. The CDR3 spans 15 residues. V lost 4 bases to trimming and J lost 2 bases, with 14 bases between them. From germline, CDR1 is LNHDA and CDR2 SQIVND (reference sequence).

The J gene is TRBJ2-6, the V gene TRBV5-5; no clear D. Germline loops: CDR1 SGHKS, CDR2 YYEKEE (reference sequence). The V end lost 7 bases, the J end lost 0 bases, and 8 bases lay between the germline ends. This CDR3 is 14 amino acids long. The CDR3 coding sequence is TGTGCCAGCGAGGTGCTCTCTGGGGCCAACGTCCTGACTTTC. This gives the protein CASEVLSGANVLTF.

CDR3 residues: CATSRDKGSNNYGYTF. For the CDR3, the DNA is TGTGCCACCAGCAGAGATAAGGGCAGCAATAACTATGGCTACACCTTC. The chain employs TRBV15 and TRBJ1-2, with unresolved D. Germline assignment: CDR1 LNHNV and CDR2 YYDKDF (reference sequence). The CDR3 sequence is 16 residues long. V shed 0 bases and J shed 1 base, with 12 bases lying between them.

The V gene is TRBV6-1, the J gene TRBJ2-7; possibly TRBD2 for D (6 bases). V gave up 4 bases and J gave up 7 bases, with 14 bases separating them. In germline, CDR1 is MNHNS, CDR2 SASEGT. The CDR3 loop spans 13 amino acids. CDR3 sequence (DNA): TGTGCCAGCAGTGTTGGGACTTACCGGGAGCAGTACTTC. Protein sequence: CASSVGTYREQYF.

This clone is labeled as medium-sized. This sequence joins TRBV6-1 and TRBJ2-7; maybe TRBD1 (5 bases). V was pared by 4 bases and J by 2 bases, with 15 bases between. There are 15 residues in the CDR3. The germline gives CDR1 MNHNS, CDR2 SASEGT. The CDR3 sequence: CASSGGLGDAYEQYF. The DNA of the CDR3 is TGTGCCAGCAGTGGGGGCCTTGGTGATGCCTACGAGCAGTACTTC.

The chain uses TRBV6-5 and TRBJ2-7; D gene ambiguous. Between the trimmed V and J ends, which lost 7 bases and 0 bases, there was a span of 10 bases. The CDR3 runs to 13 residues. Looked up from germline, CDR1 is MNHEY and CDR2 is SVGAGI. The CDR3 here is CASTKSGSYEQYF. CDR3 DNA sequence: TGTGCCAGCACCAAATCGGGCTCCTACGAGCAGTACTTC.

This rearrangement joins TRBV7-6 to TRBJ2-2; D unclear. The CDR3 is 14 residues long. V lost 2 bases and J 5 bases, leaving 9 bases between the germline ends. The germline V gene encodes CDR1 SGHVS and CDR2 FNYEAQ. In DNA form, the CDR3 reads TGTGCCAGCAGCTTATTTAGCAGGACCGGGGAGCTGTTTTTT. Translation gives CASSLFSRTGELFF.

This chain connects TRBV6-1 to TRBJ2-7, with a possible D match to TRBD1 (5 bases). V lost 1 base and J lost 3, with 10 bases in between. Per germline, CDR1 MNHNS and CDR2 SASEGT. This CDR3 contains 14 residues. The CDR3 coding sequence is TGTGCCAGCAGTGAAGGACAGTACGTCTACGAGCAGTACTTC. This sequence encodes CASSEGQYVYEQYF.

This chain joins TRBV19 and TRBJ2-1; D gene ambiguous. The CDR3 spans 16 residues. Trimming shortened V by 6 bases and J by 9 bases, and 24 bases separated the two germline ends. The germline V gene encodes CDR1 LNHDA and CDR2 SQIVND (reference sequence). CDR3 DNA sequence: TGTGCCAGTAGCTCCCCTCGGGTCGAACCGGTGAGTGAGCAGTTCTTC. Encoded protein: CASSSPRVEPVSEQFF. The full variable domain, in which reference TRBV19 and TRBJ2-1 provide the parts outside the CDR3, is DGGITQSPKYLFRKEGQNVTLSCEQNLNHDAMYWYRQDPGQGLRLIYYSQIVNDFQKGDIAEGYSVSREKKESFPLTVTSAQKNPTAFYLCASSSPRVEPVSEQFFGPGTRLTVL.

This chain uses TRBV19 with TRBJ2-3; D is perhaps TRBD2 (6 bases). Germline assignment: CDR1 LNHDA and CDR2 SQIVND (reference sequence). V dropped 7 bases and J dropped 2 bases, with 13 bases sitting between them. There are 14 residues in the CDR3. The CDR3 here is CASNGREFTDTQYF. In nucleotides, the CDR3 is TGTGCCAGTAATGGGCGGGAATTCACAGATACGCAGTATTTT.

This sequence joins TRBV5-6 and TRBJ1-1, with a tentative D call TRBD1 (6 bases). Trimming left V 5 bases short and J 0 bases short, with 11 bases between. This CDR3 has 14 amino acids. Germline assignment: CDR1 SGHDT and CDR2 YYEEEE. CDR3 region: CASREQGLNTEAFF. For the CDR3, the DNA is TGTGCCAGCAGAGAACAGGGATTGAACACTGAAGCTTTCTTT.

V gene TRBV4-3 combines with J gene TRBJ2-4; D not resolved. Trimming took 0 bases from V and 5 from J, leaving 5 bases between them. The germline V gene encodes CDR1 LGHNA and CDR2 YSLEER. The CDR3 totals 13 residues. DNA of the CDR3: TGCGCCAGCAGCCAAGATCCCCAAAACATTCAGTACTTC. Translated, it gives CASSQDPQNIQYF.

The genes are TRBV5-1 and TRBJ2-3, with a weak D call TRBD2 (5 bases). Deletions cut 4 bases from V and 6 bases from J, with 18 bases between. Germline CDR1 reads SGHRS; CDR2 reads YFSETQ. This CDR3 is 15 amino acids long. The CDR3 nucleotides read TGCGCCAGCAGCGCCACGGGGAACACTGGGGATACGCAGTATTTT. Translation: CASSATGNTGDTQYF.

The chain couples TRBV11-2 to TRBJ2-2; D not resolved. This CDR3 region has 14 residues. Germline lookup yields CDR1 SGHAT and CDR2 FQNNGV. Deletions cut 5 bases from V and 2 bases from J, with 9 bases between. This chain's CDR3 is CASSPHLNTGELFF. The CDR3 DNA reads as TGTGCCAGCAGCCCCCATTTAAACACCGGGGAGCTGTTTTTT.

The J gene is TRBJ2-7, the V gene TRBV19; 9 bases agree with TRBD1. The CDR3 has 14 residues. Per germline, CDR1 LNHDA and CDR2 SQIVND (reference sequence). V trimming: 6 bases; J trimming: 7 bases; junction bases outside the gene matches: 10. The CDR3 region is CASSNRDREGEQYF. CDR3 coding DNA: TGTGCCAGTAGCAACCGGGACAGGGAGGGTGAGCAGTACTTC. Filled out from reference TRBV19 and TRBJ2-7, the complete variable domain reads DGGITQSPKYLFRKEGQNVTLSCEQNLNHDAMYWYRQDPGQGLRLIYYSQIVNDFQKGDIAEGYSVSREKKESFPLTVTSAQKNPTAFYLCASSNRDREGEQYFGPGTRLTVT.

Comments on this clone: A single base is all that separates this from a far larger clone, so a read error is likely. Other DNA sequences from this sample encode an identical CDR3 as well. This chain uses TRBV5-4 with TRBJ1-2, with 8 bases lining up with TRBD1. This CDR3 region has 15 residues. The germline CDR1 and CDR2 sequences are SGHNT and YYREEE (reference sequence). Written as DNA, the CDR3 is TGTGCCAGCAGCCCGACCAGACAGGGGAGGAATGGCTACACCTTT. Translating it yields CASSPTRQGRNGYTF.